A selection of T cell receptor beta chains follows, all from one sample in a study of vaccination effects on CD4 cells after COVID-19. Their antigens are not known. Sequencing was performed with immunoSEQ multiplex PCR; in TCRdb, only in-frame clones are kept and a portion is missing. The table has some 63,000 clones, 65% to 75% seen once. The sequences come from CD4+ T cells from PBMCs cultured without peptide, collected before COVID-19 vaccination. The receptors were gathered from a human donor who had a prior SARS-CoV-2 infection. Both conserved end residues are part of each CDR3. D genes are given only for firm matches. Part of the rows lack a size; the others show once, few, many or a class for expanded clones.

D gene: TRBD1; V gene: TRBV28; J gene: TRBJ1-6; clone size: .; CDR3 length: 16; CDR3 protein: CASSGEDRAENSPLHF; CDR3 DNA: TGTGCCAGCAGTGGGGAAGACAGGGCCGAGAATTCACCCCTCCACTTT
D gene: .; V gene: TRBV5-1; J gene: TRBJ2-3; clone size: few; CDR3 length: 17; CDR3 protein: CASSLDPGVISTDTQYF; CDR3 DNA: TGCGCCAGCAGCTTGGACCCGGGCGTAATTAGCACAGATACGCAGTATTTT
D gene: .; V gene: TRBV27; J gene: TRBJ2-3; clone size: .; CDR3 length: 15; CDR3 protein: CASSLDTGPADTQYF; CDR3 DNA: TGTGCCAGCAGTTTAGATACTGGTCCTGCGGATACGCAGTATTTT
D gene: TRBD1; V gene: TRBV11-2; J gene: TRBJ1-2; clone size: .; CDR3 length: 14; CDR3 protein: CASSFGTGVGGYTF; CDR3 DNA: TGTGCCAGCAGCTTCGGGACAGGGGTTGGGGGCTACACCTTC
D gene: .; V gene: TRBV4-1; J gene: TRBJ2-5; clone size: once; CDR3 length: 13; CDR3 protein: CASSHPGTQTQYF; CDR3 DNA: TGCGCCAGCAGCCACCCTGGTACGCAGACCCAGTACTTC
D gene: TRBD1; V gene: TRBV11-3; J gene: TRBJ2-1; clone size: .; CDR3 length: 15; CDR3 protein: CASRAGGFSYNEQFF; CDR3 DNA: TGTGCCAGCAGAGCAGGGGGCTTTTCCTACAATGAGCAGTTCTTC
D gene: .; V gene: TRBV19; J gene: TRBJ1-1; clone size: .; CDR3 length: 15; CDR3 protein: CASSMSWAGDTEAFF; CDR3 DNA: TGTGCCAGTAGTATGTCTTGGGCCGGCGACACTGAAGCTTTCTTT
D gene: .; V gene: TRBV5-8; J gene: TRBJ1-5; clone size: .; CDR3 length: 14; CDR3 protein: CASSLYDTSGPQHF; CDR3 DNA: TGTGCCAGCAGCTTATATGACACCTCGGGGCCCCAGCATTTT
D gene: TRBD1; V gene: TRBV5-6; J gene: TRBJ2-5; clone size: .; CDR3 length: 15; CDR3 protein: CASRYGTGGAETQYF; CDR3 DNA: TGTGCCAGCAGATATGGGACAGGGGGCGCAGAGACCCAGTACTTC
D gene: .; V gene: TRBV19; J gene: TRBJ1-2; clone size: .; CDR3 length: 13; CDR3 protein: CASSRGRVYGYTF; CDR3 DNA: TGTGCCAGTAGTCGGGGCAGAGTTTATGGCTACACCTTC
D gene: TRBD2; V gene: TRBV5-1; J gene: TRBJ2-3; clone size: .; CDR3 length: 21; CDR3 protein: CASSFKRTLGGLAGGTYTQYF; CDR3 DNA: TGCGCCAGCAGCTTCAAAAGGACGCTAGGGGGACTAGCGGGGGGCACGTATACGCAGTATTTT
D gene: .; V gene: TRBV7-2; J gene: TRBJ2-7; clone size: .; CDR3 length: 14; CDR3 protein: CASSLSGSSYEQYF; CDR3 DNA: TGTGCCAGCAGCTTGTCCGGGAGCTCCTACGAGCAGTACTTC
D gene: .; V gene: TRBV7-9; J gene: TRBJ2-5; clone size: .; CDR3 length: 16; CDR3 protein: CASSPRSAGLGETQYF; CDR3 DNA: TGTGCCAGCAGCCCAAGATCTGCGGGGTTGGGAGAGACCCAGTACTTC
D gene: .; V gene: TRBV3-1/TRBV3-2; J gene: TRBJ2-1; clone size: .; CDR3 length: 11; CDR3 protein: CASSQVFEQFF; CDR3 DNA: TGTGCCAGCAGCCAAGTTTTTGAGCAGTTCTTC
D gene: TRBD2; V gene: TRBV7-2; J gene: TRBJ2-5; clone size: .; CDR3 length: 14; CDR3 protein: CASSPDGTRKTQYF; CDR3 DNA: TGTGCCAGCAGCCCGGACGGGACTAGGAAGACCCAGTACTTC